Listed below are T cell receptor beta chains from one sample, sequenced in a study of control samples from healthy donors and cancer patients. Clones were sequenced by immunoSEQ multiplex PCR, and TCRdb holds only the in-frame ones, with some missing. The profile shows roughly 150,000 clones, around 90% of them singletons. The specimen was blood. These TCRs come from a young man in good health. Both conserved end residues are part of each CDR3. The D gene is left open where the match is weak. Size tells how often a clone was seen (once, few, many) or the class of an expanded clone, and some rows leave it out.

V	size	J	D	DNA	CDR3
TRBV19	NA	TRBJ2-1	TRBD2	TGTGCCAGTAGTATAGTTGCTAGCGGGACCTACAATGAGCAGTTCTTC	CASSIVASGTYNEQFF
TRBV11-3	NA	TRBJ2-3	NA	TGTGCCAGCAGTTCCCAGGAGGATACGCAGTATTTT	CASSSQEDTQYF
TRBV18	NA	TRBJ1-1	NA	TGTGCCAGCTCACGGAGCAACGGACAGAACACTGAAGCTTTCTTT	CASSRSNGQNTEAFF
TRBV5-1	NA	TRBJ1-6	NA	TGCGCCAGCAGCGTCCAGGGAGACAATTCGCCCCTCCACTTT	CASSVQGDNSPLHF
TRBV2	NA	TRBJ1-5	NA	TGTGCCAGCAGGATGGGTGATTGGAATCAGCCCCAGCATTTT	CASRMGDWNQPQHF
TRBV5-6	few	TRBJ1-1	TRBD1	TGTGCCAGCAGCTTTCCGGGACAGGGTCTGGTGGAGGGCACTGAAGCTTTCTTT	CASSFPGQGLVEGTEAFF
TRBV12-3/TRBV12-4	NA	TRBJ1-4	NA	TGTGCCAGCAGTCTGGGGGGTAATGAAAAACTGTTTTTT	CASSLGGNEKLFF
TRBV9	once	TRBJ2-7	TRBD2	TGTGCCAGCAGCCCCCGGGGGGGCCGGCTGCAGTACTTC	CASSPRGGRLQYF
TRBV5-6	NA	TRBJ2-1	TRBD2	TGTGCCAGCAGCCTGCTGACTAGCTTCCAGTTCTTC	CASSLLTSFQFF
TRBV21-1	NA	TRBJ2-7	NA	TGTGCCAGCAGCAAAGAGGAGGGGAGCTCCTACGAGCAGTACTTC	CASSKEEGSSYEQYF
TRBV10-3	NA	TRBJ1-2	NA	TGTGCCATCAGTCCCAGTGGCAGCTATGGCTACACCTTC	CAISPSGSYGYTF
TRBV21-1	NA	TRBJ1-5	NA	TGTGCCAGCAGCAAGGCAGGGACAGACAATCAGCCCCAGCATTTT	CASSKAGTDNQPQHF
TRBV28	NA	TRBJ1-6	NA	TGTGCCAGCAGTTTACCAGGTTATAATTCACCCCTCCACTTT	CASSLPGYNSPLHF
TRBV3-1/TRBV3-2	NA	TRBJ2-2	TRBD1	TGTGCCAGCAGCCCCAATCCTCGGGACAGCTCCACCGGGGAGCTGTTTTTT	CASSPNPRDSSTGELFF
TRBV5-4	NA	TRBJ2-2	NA	TGTGCCAGCAGCTTGGGTGTGGGAGTGCCCGGGGAGCTGTTTTTT	CASSLGVGVPGELFF
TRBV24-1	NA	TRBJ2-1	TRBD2	TGTGCCACCAGTGACCCCCCCCCGGGACTAGCGGGTGTCAGCTCCTACAATGAGCAGTTCTTC	CATSDPPPGLAGVSSYNEQFF
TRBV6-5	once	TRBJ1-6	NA	TGTGCCAGCTGGAAGGGGTATAATTCACCCCTCCACTTT	CASWKGYNSPLHF
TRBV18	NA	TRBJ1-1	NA	TGTGCCAGCTCACCCTTGGACAGACCTTCCGTAGTTGCTGAAGCTTTCTTT	CASSPLDRPSVVAEAFF
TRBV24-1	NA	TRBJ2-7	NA	TGTGCCACCAGTGATTTGGACACGGAGCAGTACTTC	CATSDLDTEQYF
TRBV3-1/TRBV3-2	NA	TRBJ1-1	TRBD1	TGTGCCAGCAAAGGGAAAGGGGGCGTCATGAACACTGAAGCTTTCTTT	CASKGKGGVMNTEAFF
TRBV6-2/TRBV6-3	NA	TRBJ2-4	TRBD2	TGTGCCAGCAGTCTTGGGACTAGCGGGGCCCCCAAAAACATTCAGTACTTC	CASSLGTSGAPKNIQYF
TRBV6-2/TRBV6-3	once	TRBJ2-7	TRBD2	TGTGCCAGCAGTCCCCGCTACGGACTAGCGGCCAAGGGCGAGCAGTACTTC	CASSPRYGLAAKGEQYF
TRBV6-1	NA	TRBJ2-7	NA	TGTGCCAGCAGTGAATCCTTCGGACCCTACGAGCAGTACTTC	CASSESFGPYEQYF
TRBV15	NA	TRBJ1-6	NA	TGTGCCACCAGCAGAGTGCTAACACTTAATTCACCCCTCCACTTT	CATSRVLTLNSPLHF
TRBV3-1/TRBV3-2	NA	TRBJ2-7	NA	TGTGCCAGCAGCCAGGGACCGTTCCTCTACGAGCAGTACTTC	CASSQGPFLYEQYF
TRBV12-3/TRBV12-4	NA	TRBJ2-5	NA	TGTGCCAGCAGTTTACTCCAAGGGGGGACCCAGTACTTC	CASSLLQGGTQYF
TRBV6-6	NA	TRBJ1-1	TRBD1	TGTGCCAGCACTCGGACAGGTTCGGGAACTGAAGCTTTCTTT	CASTRTGSGTEAFF
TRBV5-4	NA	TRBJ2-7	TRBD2	TGTGCCAGCAGTTTTAGCGGGGGAAGCTCCTACGAGCAGTACTTC	CASSFSGGSSYEQYF
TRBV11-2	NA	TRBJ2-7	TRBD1	TGTGCCAGCAGCTTATGGACAGGCTCCTACGAGCAGTACTTC	CASSLWTGSYEQYF
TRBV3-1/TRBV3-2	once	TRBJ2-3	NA	TGTGCCAGCAGCCAAGTGGCCTTCTTTTTAGGGGCAGATACGCAGTATTTT	CASSQVAFFLGADTQYF
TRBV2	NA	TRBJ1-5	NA	TGTGCCAGCAGTGAATATCAGGTGGGGGGGAGCAATCAGCCCCAGCATTTT	CASSEYQVGGSNQPQHF
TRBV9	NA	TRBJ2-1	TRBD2	TGTGCCAGCAGCGTATGGGGACTAGCGGACAATGAGCAGTTCTTC	CASSVWGLADNEQFF
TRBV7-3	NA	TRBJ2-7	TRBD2	TGTGCCAGCAGCTCTAGCGGGGGGGTCTCCTACGAGCAGTACTTC	CASSSSGGVSYEQYF
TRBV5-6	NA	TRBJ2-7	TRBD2	TGTGCCAGCAGCTGGGGGGGCGAGCAGTACTTC	CASSWGGEQYF
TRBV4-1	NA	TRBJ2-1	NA	TGCGCCAGCAGCCAAGAAATGAGGAACCACCAATACAATGAGCAGTTCTTC	CASSQEMRNHQYNEQFF
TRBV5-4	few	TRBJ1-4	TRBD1	TGTGCCAGCAGCTTCGGACAGGTTAATGAAAAACTGTTTTTT	CASSFGQVNEKLFF
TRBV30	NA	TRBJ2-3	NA	TGTGCCTGGAGTGTACTGGGCGCCAATACGCAGTATTTT	CAWSVLGANTQYF
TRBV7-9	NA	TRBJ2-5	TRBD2	TGTGCCAGCAAGGCTAGCGGGGGCCCAGAGACCCAGTACTTC	CASKASGGPETQYF
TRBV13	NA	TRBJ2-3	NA	TGTGCCAGCAGCTTCAAACCGAAGGATACGCAGTATTTT	CASSFKPKDTQYF
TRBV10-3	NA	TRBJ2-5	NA	TGTGCCATCAGTGAGTCGACAGAAGAGACCCAGTACTTC	CAISESTEETQYF
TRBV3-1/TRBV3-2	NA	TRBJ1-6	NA	TGTGCCAGCACCACCCGGGACTATAATTCACCCCTCCACTTT	CASTTRDYNSPLHF
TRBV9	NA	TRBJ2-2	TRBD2	TGTGCCAGCAGCGCCGTCGGGACTAGCCTTAACACCGGGGAGCTGTTTTTT	CASSAVGTSLNTGELFF
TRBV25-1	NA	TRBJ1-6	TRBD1	TGTGCCAGCTCCCCGGGGATGACAGGGTTGAGATCACCCCTCCACTTT	CASSPGMTGLRSPLHF
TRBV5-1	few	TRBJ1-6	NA	TGCGCCAGCAGCTTACACGGGGAGTCGAGTAATTCACCCCTCCACTTT	CASSLHGESSNSPLHF
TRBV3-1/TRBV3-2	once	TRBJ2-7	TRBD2	TGTGCCAGCAGCCAAGCGAACAGCGGGGGGCCTCCCTACGAGCAGTACTTC	CASSQANSGGPPYEQYF
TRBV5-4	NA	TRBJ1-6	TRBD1	TGTGCCAGCAGCCCTCTGGGACAGAGAAATTCACCCCTCCACTTT	CASSPLGQRNSPLHF
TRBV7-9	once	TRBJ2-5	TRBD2	TGTGCCAGCAGCCGTACTAGCGGAGGTGAGACCCAGTACTTC	CASSRTSGGETQYF
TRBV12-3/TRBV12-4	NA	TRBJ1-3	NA	TGTGCCAGCAGTTTTCAAGGCCGACGCACCATATATTTT	CASSFQGRRTIYF
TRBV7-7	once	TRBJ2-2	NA	TGTGCCAGCAGCTTAGCGGGGGGGCTCACCGGGGAGCTGTTTTTT	CASSLAGGLTGELFF
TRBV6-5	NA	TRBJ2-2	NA	TGTGCCAGCAAACCCGACCCCGGTGCCGGGGAGCTGTTTTTT	CASKPDPGAGELFF
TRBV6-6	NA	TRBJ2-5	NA	TGTGCCAGCAGTTTGACAGCGTACCAAGAGACCCAGTACTTC	CASSLTAYQETQYF
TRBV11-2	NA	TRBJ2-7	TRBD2	TGTGCCAGCAGCTCGACTAGCGGGGTCTACGAGCAGTACTTC	CASSSTSGVYEQYF